The 24 T cell receptor beta chains below all came from one sample that was sequenced in a study of blood T cell repertoires in COVID-19. Sequencing was performed with immunoSEQ multiplex PCR; in TCRdb, only in-frame clones are kept and a portion is missing. Found here are tens of thousands of clones, roughly 90% of them singletons; the top ten hold more than 5%. The specimen was peripheral blood. The receptors here all came from a man between 60 and 75 years old with COVID-19, enrolled during active disease.

The chain couples TRBV5-4 to TRBJ1-4; 8 bases map to TRBD1. The germline V gene encodes CDR1 SGHNT and CDR2 YYREEE (reference sequence). Trimming cost V 4 bases and J 8 bases; bases outside gene matches: 10. The CDR3 has 15 amino acids. CDR3 DNA sequence: TGTGCCAGCAGCCCCGACAGGGGAACGGAAGAAAAACTGTTTTTT. Translating it yields CASSPDRGTEEKLFF.

CDR3 sequence (DNA): TGTGCCAGCAGGGGACTAGCGGGTCCGATGTTCCACGAGCAGTACTTC. This translates into CASRGLAGPMFHEQYF. V gene TRBV11-2 combines with J gene TRBJ2-7; 12 bases match TRBD2. The CDR3 runs to 16 residues. The V and J ends lost 6 bases and 5 bases, in that order; junction bases with no gene match: 11. Germline values: CDR1 SGHAT, CDR2 FQNNGV.

This clone has just one count. The genes are TRBV6-6 and TRBJ2-1; 7 nucleotides align to TRBD1. V lost 10 bases, J lost 8 bases, and 8 bases stayed unmatched. The germline CDR1 and CDR2 sequences are MNHNY and SVGAGI (reference sequence). CDR3 length: 12 amino acids. CDR3 loop: CATASQGDEQFF. CDR3 nucleotide sequence: TGTGCCACCGCATCTCAGGGGGATGAGCAGTTCTTC.

The V and J genes are TRBV7-2 and TRBJ2-2; 8 bases line up with TRBD1. Germline CDR1 and CDR2: SGHTA and FQGNSA. This CDR3 has 17 amino acids. V gave up 5 bases and J gave up 1 base; unmatched junction bases: 9. In DNA form, the CDR3 reads TGTGCCAGCAGCCATCAGACCGGGACAGGGAACACCGGGGAGCTGTTTTTT. Translating gives CASSHQTGTGNTGELFF.

This chain connects TRBV30 to TRBJ2-3; D gene unclear. V lost 2 bases, J lost 4 bases, and 10 bases lay in between. The CDR3 sequence is 13 residues long. The V gene's germline CDR1 is GTSNPN and CDR2 SVGIG (reference sequence). As DNA, the CDR3 is TGTGCCTGGAGTAGGAGCGAGGCAGATACGCAGTATTTT. Encoded protein: CAWSRSEADTQYF.

This clone was observed once. The CDR3 DNA reads TGTGCCAGCAGTCCCACAGGAGAGACCCAGTACTTC. It is translated as CASSPTGETQYF. The chain combines TRBV6-2 or TRBV6-3 with TRBJ2-5; tentatively, D is TRBD1 (5 bases). The CDR3 sequence is 12 residues long. Trimming stripped 5 bases from V and 4 bases from J, with 8 bases between. CDR1 is MNHEY, CDR2 SVGEGT, per germline.

This chain connects TRBV29-1 to TRBJ2-3, with 11 nucleotides matching TRBD1. This CDR3 has 15 amino acids. J was trimmed by 3 bases and V by 5 bases; bases with no gene match: 7. The germline CDR1 and CDR2 sequences are SQVTM and ANQGSEA. In DNA, the CDR3 is TGCAGCGTTCGGACAGGGGGCTCGGATACAGATACGCAGTATTTT. Its translation: CSVRTGGSDTDTQYF.

This sequence joins TRBV18 and TRBJ1-2; 8 bases are shared with TRBD1. Germline-derived CDR1 and CDR2 are KGHSH and LQKENI. With 3 bases clipped from V and 7 bases from J, the junction kept 7 bases outside the gene matches. This CDR3 has 14 residues. The CDR3 reads CASSPLGQGSGYTF. The DNA for the CDR3 is TGTGCCAGCTCACCCCTCGGACAGGGTAGTGGCTACACCTTC.

The rearrangement joins TRBV11-2 to TRBJ2-3, with D uncertain. Germline CDR1 is SGHAT and CDR2 is FQNNGV. The CDR3 loop spans 12 amino acids. Deletions cut 5 bases from V and 3 bases from J, with 6 bases between. Here the CDR3 DNA reads TGTGCCAGCAGCCGACTGACAGATACGCAGTATTTT. It codes for CASSRLTDTQYF.

The chain employs TRBV4-1 and TRBJ1-5; unclear D gene. V gave up 3 bases and J gave up 5 bases, with 11 bases separating them. Germline CDR1 reads MGHRA; CDR2 reads YSYEKL. This CDR3 contains 14 residues. The CDR3 region has the DNA TGCGCCAGCAGCCAGGGTCGGAGGGATCAGCCCCAGCATTTT. It encodes CASSQGRRDQPQHF.

The genes are TRBV11-2 and TRBJ2-7; 9 nucleotides line up with TRBD2. This CDR3 contains 15 residues. V shed 3 bases and J 1 base; nucleotides not matched to a gene: 4. Per the germline V gene, CDR1 is SGHAT and CDR2 is FQNNGV. In DNA, the CDR3 is TGTGCCAGCAGCTTTGCGGGAGGGCCATCCTACGAGCAGTACTTC. Its translation is CASSFAGGPSYEQYF.

The gene calls are TRBV29-1 and TRBJ1-5; TRBD1 matches at 11 bases. V lost 7 bases to trimming and J lost 6 bases; unmatched junction nucleotides: 5. There are 13 residues in the CDR3. Germline V gives CDR1 SQVTM, CDR2 ANQGSEA. CDR3: CSARTGGGQPQHF. For the CDR3, the DNA is TGCAGCGCCCGGACAGGGGGCGGTCAGCCCCAGCATTTT.

V usage is TRBV5-8 and J usage is TRBJ1-5; D possibly corresponds to TRBD1 (5 bases). Trimming removed 3 bases from V and 5 bases from J, with 21 bases in between. This CDR3 contains 17 residues. Looked up from germline, CDR1 is SGHTS and CDR2 is YDEGEE. CDR3 sequence reads: CASSSSAGGIGDQPQHF. CDR3 sequence (DNA): TGTGCCAGCAGCTCCTCCGCAGGAGGGATAGGGGATCAGCCCCAGCATTTT.

The chain uses TRBV5-8 and TRBJ2-1, with D possibly being TRBD2 (5 bases). The CDR3 loop spans 14 amino acids. CDR1 SGHTS and CDR2 YDEGEE come from the germline V gene. V gave up 4 bases and J gave up 9 bases, with 17 bases separating them. CDR3: CASSPGSGLGEQFF. Written as DNA, the CDR3 is TGTGCCAGCAGCCCCGGTTCGGGGTTGGGTGAGCAGTTCTTC. The whole variable domain, remainder taken from reference TRBV5-8 and TRBJ2-1, is EAGVTQSPTHLIKTRGQQATLRCSPISGHTSVYWYQQALGLGLQFLLWYDEGEERNRGNFPPRFSGRQFPNYSSELNVNALELEDSALYLCASSPGSGLGEQFFGPGTRLTVL.

This clone was counted between two and nine times. The V and J genes are TRBV3-1 (or the pseudogene TRBV3-2) and TRBJ1-4; tentatively, D is TRBD1 (6 bases). Germline V lookup: CDR1 LGHDT, CDR2 YNNKEL (reference sequence). This CDR3 has 18 residues. V lost 3 bases and J 0 bases, leaving 17 bases between the germline ends. In DNA, the CDR3 is TGTGCCAGCAGCCACAGTCGGGGGGCGGATACAACTAATGAAAAACTGTTTTTT. It yields the protein CASSHSRGADTTNEKLFF.

The rearrangement uses TRBV19 and TRBJ2-1; 8 bases match TRBD2. CDR3 length: 14 residues. V shed 7 bases, J shed 9 bases, and the junction held 11 bases outside the gene matches. Germline V gene data show CDR1 as LNHDA and CDR2 as SQIVND (reference sequence). The CDR3 loop is CASKPAGGSSEQFF. In nucleotides, the CDR3 is TGTGCCAGTAAGCCTGCGGGAGGAAGTAGTGAGCAGTTCTTC.

J is TRBJ1-2 and V is TRBV30; 11 bases match TRBD1. CDR1 GTSNPN and CDR2 SVGIG come from the germline V gene (reference sequence). V was pared by 3 bases and J by 5 bases, with 14 bases of the junction left unmatched. The CDR3 runs to 17 residues. In DNA, the CDR3 is TGTGCCTGGAGCATCCGGGACAGGGGGAGAAGGGGGTATGGCTACACCTTC. Translating gives CAWSIRDRGRRGYGYTF.

As regards this clone: A read error may produce the germline difference seen at one junction end. The chain employs TRBV29-1 and TRBJ1-2; a weak D match, TRBD1 (6 bases). Germline lookup yields CDR1 SQVTM and CDR2 ANQGSEA. The CDR3 runs 12 residues. The CDR3 loop reads CSVDTGLRFIAF. The CDR3 DNA follows: TGCAGCGTTGATACAGGGTTGAGGTTTATAGCCTTC.

The V and J genes are TRBV6-5 and TRBJ2-3, with TRBD2 matching 8 bases. Germline values: CDR1 MNHEY, CDR2 SVGAGI. The trim removed 0 bases at V and 2 bases at J, leaving 4 bases unmatched. The length of the CDR3 is 16 residues. This CDR3 reads CASSYSISGATDTQYF. In DNA form, the CDR3 reads TGTGCCAGCAGTTACTCGATTAGCGGGGCCACAGATACGCAGTATTTT.

The V call is TRBV6-6, the J call TRBJ2-1; 9 positions match TRBD1. The CDR3 totals 13 residues. Per the germline V gene, CDR1 is MNHNY and CDR2 is SVGAGI (reference sequence). With V trimmed by 7 bases and J by 3 bases, 1 base remained unmatched. The CDR3 coding sequence is TGTGCCAGCACGGGACAGGGCTACAATGAGCAGTTCTTC. Translating it yields CASTGQGYNEQFF.

The gene calls are TRBV24-1 and TRBJ1-5; D not certain. Germline CDR1 is KGHDR and CDR2 is SFDVKD. Trimming stripped 10 bases from V and 7 bases from J, with 16 bases between. The CDR3 has 13 residues. The CDR3: CATSQSPLQPQHF. Here the CDR3 DNA reads TGTGCCACAAGTCAGTCGCCTCTCCAGCCCCAGCATTTT.

This clone has a single count. The J gene is TRBJ2-7, the V gene TRBV10-3, with 8 bases lining up with TRBD2. The ends lost 10 bases at V and 7 bases at J; junction bases unmatched: 24. CDR1 is ENHRY and CDR2 is SYGVKD in the germline V gene. The CDR3 totals 17 residues. In nucleotides, the CDR3 is TGTGCCACCCAAAGAGGGCTAGCGGGCACTATAACCTGGGAGCAGTACTTC. Amino acid sequence: CATQRGLAGTITWEQYF.

The rearrangement uses TRBV6-1 and TRBJ1-5; 8 positions match TRBD1. V shed 0 bases and J 6 bases; nucleotides not matched to a gene: 7. The V gene's germline CDR1 is MNHNS and CDR2 SASEGT. CDR3 size: 16 residues. CDR3: CASSEALTGDTQPQHF. The CDR3 DNA follows: TGTGCCAGCAGTGAAGCCCTGACAGGGGACACTCAGCCCCAGCATTTT.

The chain combines TRBV5-1 with TRBJ1-3, with 7 bases fitting TRBD1. The CDR3 loop spans 16 amino acids. Germline values: CDR1 SGHRS, CDR2 YFSETQ. The J segment lost 4 bases and the V segment lost 4 bases, leaving 11 bases of the junction unmatched. The CDR3 DNA is TGCGCCAGCAGCCCCGGGACAGCCGAAGCGGGAAACACCATATATTTT. The encoded protein is CASSPGTAEAGNTIYF.